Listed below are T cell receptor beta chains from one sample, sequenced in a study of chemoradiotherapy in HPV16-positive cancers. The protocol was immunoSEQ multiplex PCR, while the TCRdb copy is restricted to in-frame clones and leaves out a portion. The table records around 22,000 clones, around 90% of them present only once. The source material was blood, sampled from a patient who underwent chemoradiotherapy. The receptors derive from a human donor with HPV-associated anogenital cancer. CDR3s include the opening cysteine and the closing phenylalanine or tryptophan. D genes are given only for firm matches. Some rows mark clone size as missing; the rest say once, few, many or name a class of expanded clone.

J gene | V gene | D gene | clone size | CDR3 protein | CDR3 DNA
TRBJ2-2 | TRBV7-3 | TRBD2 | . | CASSLGPSGRGGELFF | TGTGCCAGCAGCCTCGGGCCTAGCGGGAGGGGCGGGGAGCTGTTTTTT
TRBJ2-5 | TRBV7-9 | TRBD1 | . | CASLSGGFQETQYF | TGTGCCAGCCTCTCAGGGGGATTCCAAGAGACCCAGTACTTC
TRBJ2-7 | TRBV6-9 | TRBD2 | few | CASSYGGAGYEQYF | TGTGCCAGCAGTTACGGGGGGGCCGGGTACGAGCAGTACTTC
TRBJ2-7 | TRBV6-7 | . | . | CASSYGDLYEQYF | TGTGCCAGCAGTTACGGAGACCTCTACGAGCAGTACTTC
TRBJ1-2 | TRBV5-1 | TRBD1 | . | CASSAGRDRDYGYTF | TGCGCCAGCAGCGCGGGTCGGGACAGGGACTATGGCTACACCTTC
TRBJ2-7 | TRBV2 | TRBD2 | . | CASRGLAPTYEQYF | TGTGCCAGCAGGGGACTAGCCCCGACCTACGAGCAGTACTTC
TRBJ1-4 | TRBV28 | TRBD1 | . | CASSIGGQGRGGEKLFF | TGTGCCAGCTCCATCGGCGGACAGGGACGGGGAGGTGAAAAACTGTTTTTT
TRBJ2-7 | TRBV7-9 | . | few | CASSRGDTAYEQYF | TGTGCCAGCAGCAGAGGGGACACCGCCTACGAGCAGTACTTC
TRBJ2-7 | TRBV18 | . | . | CASSPPKNSARGYEQYF | TGTGCCAGCTCACCACCTAAAAACTCGGCACGTGGCTACGAGCAGTACTTC
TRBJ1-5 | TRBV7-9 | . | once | CASSLVGGAGDQPQHF | TGTGCCAGCAGCTTAGTAGGAGGGGCAGGGGATCAGCCCCAGCATTTT
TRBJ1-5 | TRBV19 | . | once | CASSMGPSNQPQHF | TGTGCCAGTAGTATGGGTCCTAGCAATCAGCCCCAGCATTTT
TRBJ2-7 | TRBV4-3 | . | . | CASSQDRGASSYEQYF | TGCGCCAGCAGCCAAGACCGGGGGGCCAGCTCCTACGAGCAGTACTTC
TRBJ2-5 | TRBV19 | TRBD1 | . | CASSGGQMYQETQYF | TGTGCCAGTAGTGGGGGACAGATGTACCAAGAGACCCAGTACTTC
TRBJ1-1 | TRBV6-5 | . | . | CASSDPGHPEAFF | TGTGCCAGCAGTGATCCGGGACACCCTGAAGCTTTCTTT
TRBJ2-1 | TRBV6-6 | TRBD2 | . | CASRYGRAFDEQFF | TGTGCCAGCAGATACGGGAGGGCCTTCGATGAGCAGTTCTTC
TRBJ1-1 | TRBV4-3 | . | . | CASKGVSDSGAFF | TGCGCCAGCAAAGGGGTTTCCGACAGTGGCGCTTTCTTT
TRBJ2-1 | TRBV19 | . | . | CASSIRLQDNEQFF | TGTGCCAGTAGTATAAGACTGCAGGACAATGAGCAGTTCTTC
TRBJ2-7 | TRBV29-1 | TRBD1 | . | CSVGQTLYEQYF | TGCAGCGTGGGACAGACTCTCTACGAGCAGTACTTC
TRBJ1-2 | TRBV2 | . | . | CASRDPGRSRLGYTF | TGTGCCAGCAGAGACCCGGGACGGTCGAGGTTGGGCTACACCTTC
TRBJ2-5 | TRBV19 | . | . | CASSISGTQYF | TGTGCCAGTAGTATCAGTGGGACCCAGTACTTC
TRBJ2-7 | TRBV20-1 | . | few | CSASFNYEQYF | TGCAGTGCTAGTTTCAACTACGAGCAGTACTTC
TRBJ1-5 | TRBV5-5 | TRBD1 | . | CASSPDRGGLDQPQHF | TGTGCCAGCAGTCCAGACAGGGGAGGGTTGGATCAGCCCCAGCATTTT
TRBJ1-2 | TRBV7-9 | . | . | CASSLSQVYYGYTF | TGTGCCAGCAGCTTATCGCAGGTTTATTATGGCTACACCTTC
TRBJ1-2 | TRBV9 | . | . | CASSVGTRGGGASGYTF | TGTGCCAGCAGCGTAGGGACGCGGGGAGGGGGAGCAAGTGGCTACACCTTC
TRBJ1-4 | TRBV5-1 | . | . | CASSPGRIATNEKLFF | TGCGCCAGCAGCCCGGGGAGAATTGCAACTAATGAAAAACTGTTTTTT
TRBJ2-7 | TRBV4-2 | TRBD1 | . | CASSVRQGSYEQYF | TGTGCCAGCAGCGTCCGACAGGGATCCTACGAGCAGTACTTC
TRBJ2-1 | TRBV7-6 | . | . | CASSSLGGIEGAPYNEQFF | TGTGCCAGCAGCTCCCTGGGGGGAATTGAGGGGGCCCCCTATAATGAGCAGTTCTTC
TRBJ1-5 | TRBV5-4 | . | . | CASSTGNNQPQHF | TGTGCCAGCAGTACAGGGAACAATCAGCCCCAGCATTTT
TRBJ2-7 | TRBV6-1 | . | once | CASSGAGQNLYEQYF | TGTGCCAGCAGTGGAGCGGGACAGAACCTCTACGAGCAGTACTTC
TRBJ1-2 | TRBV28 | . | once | CASSRGGDYGYTF | TGTGCCAGCAGCCGCGGGGGGGATTATGGCTACACCTTC
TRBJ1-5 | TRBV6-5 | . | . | CASSYSGLQPQHF | TGTGCCAGCAGTTACTCCGGTCTTCAGCCCCAGCATTTT
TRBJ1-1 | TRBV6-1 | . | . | CASSPRDTSEAFF | TGTGCCAGCAGTCCCCGGGACACTTCAGAAGCTTTCTTT
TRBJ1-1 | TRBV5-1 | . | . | CASSILGAGTNTEAFF | TGCGCCAGCAGCATCCTGGGGGCAGGGACGAACACTGAAGCTTTCTTT
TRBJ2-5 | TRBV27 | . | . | CASSPSTKAETQYF | TGTGCCAGCAGTCCCTCGACAAAGGCAGAGACCCAGTACTTC
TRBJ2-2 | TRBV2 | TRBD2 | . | CASRKREGAKPNTGELFF | TGTGCCAGCAGAAAGCGGGAGGGAGCGAAACCGAACACCGGGGAGCTGTTTTTT
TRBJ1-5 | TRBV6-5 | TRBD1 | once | CASRRTGGNQPQHF | TGTGCCAGCAGGCGGACAGGGGGGAATCAGCCCCAGCATTTT
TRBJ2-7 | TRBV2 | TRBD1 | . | CASTGQGIDEQYF | TGTGCCAGCACGGGACAGGGGATCGACGAGCAGTACTTC
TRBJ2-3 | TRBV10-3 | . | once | CAISAPPGAGRRDTQYF | TGTGCCATCAGTGCCCCCCCGGGGGCAGGTAGAAGAGATACGCAGTATTTT
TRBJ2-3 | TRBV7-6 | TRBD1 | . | CASSLRQGSFPTDTQYF | TGTGCCAGCAGCCTCAGACAGGGGAGTTTTCCCACAGATACGCAGTATTTT
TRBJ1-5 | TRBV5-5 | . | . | CASSLGLRQPQHF | TGTGCCAGCAGCTTGGGGCTGCGACAGCCCCAGCATTTT
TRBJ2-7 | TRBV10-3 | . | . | CAISEADITEQYF | TGTGCCATCAGTGAGGCTGACATTACCGAGCAGTACTTC
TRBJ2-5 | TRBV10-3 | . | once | CAISLDQETQYF | TGTGCCATCAGTCTAGACCAAGAGACCCAGTACTTC
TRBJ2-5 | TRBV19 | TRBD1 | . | CASSIPGQGTGETQYF | TGTGCCAGTAGTATCCCCGGACAGGGAACCGGGGAGACCCAGTACTTC
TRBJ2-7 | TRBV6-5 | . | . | CASRSPGPRMGEQYF | TGTGCCAGCAGAAGTCCGGGACCGCGAATGGGCGAGCAGTACTTC
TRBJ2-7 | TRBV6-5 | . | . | CASSPRQAYEQYF | TGTGCCAGCAGCCCCCGACAGGCCTACGAGCAGTACTTC
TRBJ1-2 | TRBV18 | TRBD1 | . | CASSPTTDRENGYTF | TGTGCCAGCTCACCTACAACAGACAGGGAAAATGGCTACACCTTC
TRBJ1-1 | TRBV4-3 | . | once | CASSQESRQKNTEAFF | TGCGCCAGCAGCCAAGAATCCCGCCAGAAGAACACTGAAGCTTTCTTT
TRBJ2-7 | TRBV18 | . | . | CASSPGRGDEQYF | TGTGCCAGCTCACCGGGCAGGGGTGACGAGCAGTACTTC
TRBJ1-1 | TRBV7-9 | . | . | CASSSDYRVRTEAFF | TGTGCCAGCAGCTCCGACTATCGGGTTCGTACTGAAGCTTTCTTT
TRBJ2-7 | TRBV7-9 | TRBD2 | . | CASSEVGGGHEQYF | TGTGCCAGCAGCGAGGTCGGGGGGGGACACGAGCAGTACTTC
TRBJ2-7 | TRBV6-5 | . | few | CASSRDTRVVSEQYF | TGTGCCAGCAGTCGGGACACCCGCGTAGTTAGCGAGCAGTACTTC
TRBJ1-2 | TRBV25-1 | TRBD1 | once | CASRGTAPSYGYTF | TGTGCCAGCAGAGGGACAGCCCCATCCTATGGCTACACCTTC
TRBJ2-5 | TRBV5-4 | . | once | CASSLVSATQETQYF | TGTGCCAGCAGCTTGGTTTCGGCTACCCAAGAGACCCAGTACTTC